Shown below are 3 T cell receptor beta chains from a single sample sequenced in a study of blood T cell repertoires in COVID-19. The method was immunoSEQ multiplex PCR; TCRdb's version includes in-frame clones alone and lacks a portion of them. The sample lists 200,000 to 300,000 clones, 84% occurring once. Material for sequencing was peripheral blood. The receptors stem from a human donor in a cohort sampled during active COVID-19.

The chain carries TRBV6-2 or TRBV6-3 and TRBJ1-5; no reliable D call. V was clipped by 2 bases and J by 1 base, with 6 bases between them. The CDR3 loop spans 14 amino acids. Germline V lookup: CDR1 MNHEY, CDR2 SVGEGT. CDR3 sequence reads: CASSYGGSNQPQHF. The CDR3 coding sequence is TGTGCCAGCAGTTACGGCGGCAGCAATCAGCCCCAGCATTTT.

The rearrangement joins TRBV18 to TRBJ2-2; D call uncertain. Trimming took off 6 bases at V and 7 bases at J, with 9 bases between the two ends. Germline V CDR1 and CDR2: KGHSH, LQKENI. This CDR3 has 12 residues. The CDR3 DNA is TGTGCCAGCTCGATCGACATCGGGGAGCTGTTTTTT. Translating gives CASSIDIGELFF. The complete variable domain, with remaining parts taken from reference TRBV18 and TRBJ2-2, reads NAGVMQNPRHLVRRRGQEARLRCSPMKGHSHVYWYRQLPEEGLKFMVYLQKENIIDESGMPKERFSAEFPKEGPSILRIQQVVRGDSAAYFCASSIDIGELFFGEGSRLTVL.

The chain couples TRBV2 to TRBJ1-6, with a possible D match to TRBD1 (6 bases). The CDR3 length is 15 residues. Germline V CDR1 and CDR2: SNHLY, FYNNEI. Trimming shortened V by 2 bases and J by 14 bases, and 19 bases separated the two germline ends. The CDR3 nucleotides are TGTGCCAGCAGTGAATCTCGAGGGGGGGAACGGTCCCTCCACTTT. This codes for CASSESRGGERSLHF. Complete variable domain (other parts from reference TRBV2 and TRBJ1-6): EPEVTQTPSHQVTQMGQEVILRCVPISNHLYFYWYRQILGQKVEFLVSFYNNEISEKSEIFDDQFSVERPDGSNFTLKIRSTKLEDSAMYFCASSESRGGERSLHFGNGTRLTVT.